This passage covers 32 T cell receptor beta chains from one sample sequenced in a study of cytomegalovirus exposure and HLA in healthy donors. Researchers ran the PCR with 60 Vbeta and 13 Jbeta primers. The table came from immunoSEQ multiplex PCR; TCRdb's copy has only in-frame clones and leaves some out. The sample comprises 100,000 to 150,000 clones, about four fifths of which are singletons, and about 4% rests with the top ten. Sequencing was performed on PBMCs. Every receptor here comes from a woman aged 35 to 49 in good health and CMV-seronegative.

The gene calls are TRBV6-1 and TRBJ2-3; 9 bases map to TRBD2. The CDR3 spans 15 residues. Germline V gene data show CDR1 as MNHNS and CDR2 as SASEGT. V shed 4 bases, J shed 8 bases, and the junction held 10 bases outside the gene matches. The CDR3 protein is CASSVRLAAHGTQYF. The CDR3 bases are TGTGCCAGCAGTGTCCGACTAGCGGCCCATGGTACGCAGTATTTT.

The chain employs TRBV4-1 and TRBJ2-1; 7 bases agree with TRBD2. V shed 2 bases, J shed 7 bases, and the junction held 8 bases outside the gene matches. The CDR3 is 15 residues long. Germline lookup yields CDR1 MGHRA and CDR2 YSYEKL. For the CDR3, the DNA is TGCGCCAGCAGCCAACCCCGGGCGGGAGCGAATGAGCAGTTCTTC. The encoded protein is CASSQPRAGANEQFF.

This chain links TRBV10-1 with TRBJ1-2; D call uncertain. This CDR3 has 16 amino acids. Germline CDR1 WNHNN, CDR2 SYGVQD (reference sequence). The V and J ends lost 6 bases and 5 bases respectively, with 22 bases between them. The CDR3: CASSSRRVDPLYGYTF. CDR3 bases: TGCGCCAGCAGCTCGAGGAGGGTTGACCCCCTTTATGGCTACACCTTC.

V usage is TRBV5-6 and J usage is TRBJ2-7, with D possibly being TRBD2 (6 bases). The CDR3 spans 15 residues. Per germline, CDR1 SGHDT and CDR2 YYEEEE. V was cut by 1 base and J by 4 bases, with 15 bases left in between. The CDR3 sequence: CASSLSDAGMYEQYF. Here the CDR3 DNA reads TGTGCCAGCAGCTTGTCAGATGCGGGAATGTACGAGCAGTACTTC.

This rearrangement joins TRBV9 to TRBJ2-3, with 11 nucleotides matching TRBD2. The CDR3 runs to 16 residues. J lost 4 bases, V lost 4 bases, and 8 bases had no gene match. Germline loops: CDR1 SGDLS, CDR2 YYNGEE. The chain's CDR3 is CASSTTSGSRSDTQYF. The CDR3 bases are TGTGCCAGCAGCACTACTAGCGGGAGTCGGTCAGATACGCAGTATTTT.

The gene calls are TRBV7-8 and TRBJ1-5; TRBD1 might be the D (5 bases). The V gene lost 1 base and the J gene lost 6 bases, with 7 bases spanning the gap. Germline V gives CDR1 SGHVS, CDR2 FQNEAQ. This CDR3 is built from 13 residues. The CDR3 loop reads CASSLEGVQPQHF. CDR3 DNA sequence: TGTGCCAGCAGCTTAGAAGGGGTTCAGCCCCAGCATTTT.

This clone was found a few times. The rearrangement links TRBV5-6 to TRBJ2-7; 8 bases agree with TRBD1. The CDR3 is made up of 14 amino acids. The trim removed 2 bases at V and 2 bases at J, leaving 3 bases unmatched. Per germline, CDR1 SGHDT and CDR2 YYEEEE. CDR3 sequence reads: CASSLGQGAYEQYF. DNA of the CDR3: TGTGCCAGCAGCTTAGGACAGGGCGCCTACGAGCAGTACTTC. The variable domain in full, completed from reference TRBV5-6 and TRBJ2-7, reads DAGVTQSPTHLIKTRGQQVTLRCSPKSGHDTVSWYQQALGQGPQFIFQYYEEEERQRGNFPDRFSGHQFPNYSSELNVNALLLGDSALYLCASSLGQGAYEQYFGPGTRLTVT.

CDR3 amino acids: CASSLVGGEQYF. DNA of the CDR3: TGCGCCAGCAGCTTGGTAGGGGGCGAGCAGTACTTC. V and J are TRBV5-1 and TRBJ2-7; possible D gene TRBD1, 6 bases. Per germline, CDR1 SGHRS and CDR2 YFSETQ. V was clipped by 0 bases and J by 6 bases, with 7 bases between them. This CDR3 region has 12 residues.

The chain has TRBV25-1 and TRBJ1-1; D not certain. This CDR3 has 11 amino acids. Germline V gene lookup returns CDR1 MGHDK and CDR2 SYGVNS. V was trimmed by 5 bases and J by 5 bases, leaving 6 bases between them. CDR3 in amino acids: CASSFGTEAFF. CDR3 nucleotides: TGTGCCAGCAGTTTCGGGACTGAAGCTTTCTTT.

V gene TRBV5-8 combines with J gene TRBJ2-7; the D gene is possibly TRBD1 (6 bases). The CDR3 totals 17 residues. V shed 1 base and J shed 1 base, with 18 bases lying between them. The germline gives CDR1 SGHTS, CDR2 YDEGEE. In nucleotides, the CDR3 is TGTGCCAGCAGCTTGAACAGGGCAACATCGACTTCCTACGAGCAGTACTTC. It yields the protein CASSLNRATSTSYEQYF.

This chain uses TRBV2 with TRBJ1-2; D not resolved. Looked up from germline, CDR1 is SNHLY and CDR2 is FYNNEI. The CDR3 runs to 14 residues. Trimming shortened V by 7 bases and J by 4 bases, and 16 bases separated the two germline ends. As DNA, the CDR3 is TGTGCCAGCATTGCTGTGTCGACTGGCTATGGCTACACCTTC. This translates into CASIAVSTGYGYTF.

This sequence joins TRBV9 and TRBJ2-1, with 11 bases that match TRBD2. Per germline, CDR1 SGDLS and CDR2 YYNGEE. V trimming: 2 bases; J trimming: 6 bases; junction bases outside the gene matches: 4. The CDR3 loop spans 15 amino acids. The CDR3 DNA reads TGTGCCAGCAGCGTTGGTAGCGGGGGGGCCAATGAGCAGTTCTTC. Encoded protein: CASSVGSGGANEQFF. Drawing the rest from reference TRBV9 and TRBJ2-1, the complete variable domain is DSGVTQTPKHLITATGQRVTLRCSPRSGDLSVYWYQQSLDQGLQFLIQYYNGEERAKGNILERFSAQQFPDLHSELNLSSLELGDSALYFCASSVGSGGANEQFFGPGTRLTVL.

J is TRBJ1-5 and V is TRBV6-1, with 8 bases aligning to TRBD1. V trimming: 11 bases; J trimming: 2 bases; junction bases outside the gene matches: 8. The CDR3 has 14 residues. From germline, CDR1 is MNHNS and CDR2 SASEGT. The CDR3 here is CAARQGRGNQPQHF. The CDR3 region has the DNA TGTGCCGCCCGACAGGGGAGGGGCAATCAGCCCCAGCATTTT.

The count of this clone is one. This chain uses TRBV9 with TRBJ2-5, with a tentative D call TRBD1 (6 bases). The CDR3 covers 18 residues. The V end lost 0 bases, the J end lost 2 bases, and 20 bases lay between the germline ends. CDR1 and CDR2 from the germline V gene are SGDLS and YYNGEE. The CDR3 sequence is CASSVEGVGGGGQETQYF. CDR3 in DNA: TGTGCCAGCAGCGTAGAAGGGGTAGGGGGTGGGGGACAAGAGACCCAGTACTTC.

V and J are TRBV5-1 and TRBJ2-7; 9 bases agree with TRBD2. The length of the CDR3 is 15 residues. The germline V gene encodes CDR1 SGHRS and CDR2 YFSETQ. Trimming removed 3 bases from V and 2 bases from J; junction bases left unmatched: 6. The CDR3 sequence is CASSSLAGETYEQYF. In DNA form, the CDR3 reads TGCGCCAGCAGCTCTTTAGCGGGGGAGACCTACGAGCAGTACTTC. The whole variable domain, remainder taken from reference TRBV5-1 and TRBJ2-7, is KAGVTQTPRYLIKTRGQQVTLSCSPISGHRSVSWYQQTPGQGLQFLFEYFSETQRNKGNFPGRFSGRQFSNSRSEMNVSTLELGDSALYLCASSSLAGETYEQYFGPGTRLTVT.

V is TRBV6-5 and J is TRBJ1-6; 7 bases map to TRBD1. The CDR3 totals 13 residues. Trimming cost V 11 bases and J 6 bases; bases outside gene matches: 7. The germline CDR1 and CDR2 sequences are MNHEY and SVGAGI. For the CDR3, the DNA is TGTGCCGTGAAACAGGGGAGTAATTCACCCCTCCACTTT. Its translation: CAVKQGSNSPLHF.

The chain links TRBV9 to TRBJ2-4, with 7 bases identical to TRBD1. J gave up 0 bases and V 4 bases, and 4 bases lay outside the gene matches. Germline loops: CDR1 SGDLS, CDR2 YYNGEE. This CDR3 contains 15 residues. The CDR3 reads CASSLGGSAKNIQYF. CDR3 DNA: TGTGCCAGCAGCCTAGGGGGCTCAGCCAAAAACATTCAGTACTTC.

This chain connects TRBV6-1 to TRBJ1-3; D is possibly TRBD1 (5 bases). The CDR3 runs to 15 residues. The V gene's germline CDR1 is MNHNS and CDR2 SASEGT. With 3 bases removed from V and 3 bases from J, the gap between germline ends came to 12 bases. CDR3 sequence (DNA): TGTGCCAGCAGTGATTCCCAGGGTAGTGGAAACACCATATATTTT. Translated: CASSDSQGSGNTIYF.

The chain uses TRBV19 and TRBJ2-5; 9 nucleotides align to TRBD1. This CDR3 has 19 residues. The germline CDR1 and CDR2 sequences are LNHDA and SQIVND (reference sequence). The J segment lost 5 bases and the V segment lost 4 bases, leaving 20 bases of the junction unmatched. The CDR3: CASSTHGGGGTGSGETQYF. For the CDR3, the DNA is TGTGCCAGTAGTACCCACGGGGGAGGGGGGACAGGGTCGGGGGAGACCCAGTACTTC.

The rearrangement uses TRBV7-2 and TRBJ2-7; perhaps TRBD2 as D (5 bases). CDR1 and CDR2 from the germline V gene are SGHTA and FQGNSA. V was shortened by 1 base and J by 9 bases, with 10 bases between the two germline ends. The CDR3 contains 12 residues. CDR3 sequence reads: CASSLGSGLQYF. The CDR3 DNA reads TGTGCCAGCAGCTTAGGTTCGGGGTTGCAGTACTTC.

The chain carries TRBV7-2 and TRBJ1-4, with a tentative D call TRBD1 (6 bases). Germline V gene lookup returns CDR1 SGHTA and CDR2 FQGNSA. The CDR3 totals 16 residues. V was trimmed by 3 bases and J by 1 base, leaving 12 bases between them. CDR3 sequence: CASSLDSLLTNEKLFF. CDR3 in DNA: TGTGCCAGCAGCTTGGACAGCCTCTTAACTAATGAAAAACTGTTTTTT.

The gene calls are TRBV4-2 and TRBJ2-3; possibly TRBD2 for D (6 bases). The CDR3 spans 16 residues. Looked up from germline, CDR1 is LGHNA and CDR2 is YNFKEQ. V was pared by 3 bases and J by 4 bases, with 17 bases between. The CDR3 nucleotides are TGTGCCAGCAGCCAGCGGGGCGCGGGTAGGGCAGATACGCAGTATTTT. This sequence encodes CASSQRGAGRADTQYF.

CDR3 in DNA: TGTGCCATCAGCGGTGACAGGGGATATAATTCACCCCTCCACTTT. Translation: CAISGDRGYNSPLHF. The chain links TRBV10-3 to TRBJ1-6; TRBD1 matches at 8 bases. Germline CDR1 reads ENHRY; CDR2 reads SYGVKD. The CDR3 runs to 15 residues. V gave up 6 bases and J gave up 4 bases; unmatched junction bases: 5.

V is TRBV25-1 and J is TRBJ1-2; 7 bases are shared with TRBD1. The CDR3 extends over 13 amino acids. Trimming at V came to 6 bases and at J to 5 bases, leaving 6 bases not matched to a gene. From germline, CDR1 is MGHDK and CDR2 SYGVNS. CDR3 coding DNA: TGTGCCAGCAGAGGGGGCTCGGCTTATGGCTACACCTTC. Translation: CASRGGSAYGYTF.

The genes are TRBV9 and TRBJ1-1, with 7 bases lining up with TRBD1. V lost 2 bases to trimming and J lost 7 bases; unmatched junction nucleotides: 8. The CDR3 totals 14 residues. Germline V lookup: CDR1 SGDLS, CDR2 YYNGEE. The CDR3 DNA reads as TGTGCCAGCAGCGTCGGCGGCAGGGGGAGTGAAGCTTTCTTT. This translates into CASSVGGRGSEAFF.

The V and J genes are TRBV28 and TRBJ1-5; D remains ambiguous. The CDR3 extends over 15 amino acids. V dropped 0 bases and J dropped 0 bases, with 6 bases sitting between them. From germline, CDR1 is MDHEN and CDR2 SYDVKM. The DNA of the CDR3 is TGTGCCAGCAGTTTATGGCGAGATAGCAATCAGCCCCAGCATTTT. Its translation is CASSLWRDSNQPQHF.

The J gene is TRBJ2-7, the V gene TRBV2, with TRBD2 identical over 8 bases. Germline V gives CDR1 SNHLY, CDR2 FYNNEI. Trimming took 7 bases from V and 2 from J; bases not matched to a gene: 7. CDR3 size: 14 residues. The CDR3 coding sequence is TGTGCCAGCATGTTAGCGGGGAGAACCTACGAGCAGTACTTC. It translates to CASMLAGRTYEQYF.

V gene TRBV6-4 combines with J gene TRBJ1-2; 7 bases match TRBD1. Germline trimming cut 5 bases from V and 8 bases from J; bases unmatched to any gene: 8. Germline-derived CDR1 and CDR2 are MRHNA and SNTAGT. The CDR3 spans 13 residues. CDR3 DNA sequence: TGTGCCAGCAGTCAGACAGGGCCGGGGGGCTACACCTTC. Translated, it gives CASSQTGPGGYTF.

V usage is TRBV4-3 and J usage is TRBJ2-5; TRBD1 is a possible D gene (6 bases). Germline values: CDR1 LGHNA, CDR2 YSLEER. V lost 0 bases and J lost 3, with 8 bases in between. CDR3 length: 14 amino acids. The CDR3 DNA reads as TGCGCCAGCAGCCAAGATACAGGGAAAGAGACCCAGTACTTC. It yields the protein CASSQDTGKETQYF.

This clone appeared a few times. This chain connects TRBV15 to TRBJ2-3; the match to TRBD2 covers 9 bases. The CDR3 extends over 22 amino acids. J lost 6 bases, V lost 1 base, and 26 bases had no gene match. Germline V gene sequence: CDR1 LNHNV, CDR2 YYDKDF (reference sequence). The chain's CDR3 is CATSRVGGIAGEARGGADTQYF. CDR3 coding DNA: TGTGCCACCAGCAGAGTCGGAGGAATAGCGGGAGAGGCCAGGGGGGGGGCCGATACGCAGTATTTT.

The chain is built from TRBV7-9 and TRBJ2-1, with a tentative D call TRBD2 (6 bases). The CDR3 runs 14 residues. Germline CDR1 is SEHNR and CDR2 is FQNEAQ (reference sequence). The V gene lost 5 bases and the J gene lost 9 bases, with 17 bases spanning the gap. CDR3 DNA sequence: TGTGCCAGCAGCCCCGGTTCGGGGGTTGGTGAGCAGTTCTTC. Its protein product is CASSPGSGVGEQFF. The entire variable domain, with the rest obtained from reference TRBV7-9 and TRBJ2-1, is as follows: DTGVSQNPRHKITKRGQNVTFRCDPISEHNRLYWYRQTLGQGPEFLTYFQNEAQLEKSRLLSDRFSAERPKGSFSTLEIQRTEQGDSAMYLCASSPGSGVGEQFFGPGTRLTVL.

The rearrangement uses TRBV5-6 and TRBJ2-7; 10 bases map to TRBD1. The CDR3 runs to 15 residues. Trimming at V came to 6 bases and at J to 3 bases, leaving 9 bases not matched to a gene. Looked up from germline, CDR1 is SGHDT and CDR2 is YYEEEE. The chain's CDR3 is CASNYWTGGIYEQYF. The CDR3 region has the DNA TGTGCCAGCAACTATTGGACAGGGGGGATCTACGAGCAGTACTTC.